These 3 T cell receptor beta chains were all obtained from the same sample, sequenced in a study of PD-L1 blockade in urothelial cancer. Sequencing used immunoSEQ multiplex PCR; TCRdb keeps in-frame clones, though not all of them. The repertoire consists of 100,000 to 150,000 clones, with around 88% occurring once and the leading ten covering 2.4%. The time point is: peripheral blood 6 weeks after treatment start. The sequences come from PBMCs, collected around atezolizumab (anti-PD-L1) treatment. The receptors come from a middle-aged man with urothelial cancer.

Concerning this clone: The same CDR3 arises from other DNA sequences in this sample as well. The chain recombines TRBV9 with TRBJ2-2; D is unresolved. This CDR3 contains 14 residues. V gave up 0 bases and J gave up 1 base, with 4 bases separating them. In germline, CDR1 is SGDLS, CDR2 YYNGEE. CDR3 loop: CASSVVGNTGELFF. The CDR3 region has the DNA TGTGCCAGCAGCGTAGTCGGGAACACCGGGGAGCTGTTTTTT.

This chain joins TRBV7-3 and TRBJ2-3; D is possibly TRBD1 (5 bases). The CDR3 has 14 residues. Germline values: CDR1 SGHTA, CDR2 FQGTGA. Trimming removed 2 bases from V and 2 bases from J, with 8 bases in between. CDR3 in DNA: TGTGCCAGCAGCTTAGCGACAGCCACAGATACGCAGTATTTT. This encodes CASSLATATDTQYF. The variable domain in full, with the rest retrieved from reference TRBV7-3 and TRBJ2-3, is GAGVSQTPSNKVTEKGKYVELRCDPISGHTALYWYRQSLGQGPEFLIYFQGTGAADDSGLPNDRFFAVRPEGSVSTLKIQRTERGDSAVYLCASSLATATDTQYFGPGTRLTVL.

The sample holds one count of this clone. This chain uses TRBV5-5 with TRBJ2-7; weak D call: TRBD2 (6 bases). V was trimmed by 1 base and J by 3 bases, leaving 11 bases between them. CDR3 size: 14 residues. Germline V lookup: CDR1 SGHKS, CDR2 YYEKEE (reference sequence). The CDR3 loop reads CASSLWGVGYEQYF. The CDR3 DNA reads as TGTGCCAGCAGCTTGTGGGGGGTGGGCTACGAGCAGTACTTC. The variable domain in full, completed from reference TRBV5-5 and TRBJ2-7, reads DAGVTQSPTHLIKTRGQQVTLRCSPISGHKSVSWYQQVLGQGPQFIFQYYEKEERGRGNFPDRFSARQFPNYSSELNVNALLLGDSALYLCASSLWGVGYEQYFGPGTRLTVT.